This T cell receptor beta chain was sequenced in a study of T cell responses to AZD1222 COVID-19 vaccine. General study points: Rises in breadth and depth of Spike-specific TCRs came after two AZD1222 doses. Of the AZD1222 recipients, only five or six were seropositive at baseline.

Timing groups of about 4 and about 12 weeks for second doses were pooled. Here immunoSEQ multiplex PCR was the method, and the copy in TCRdb shows in-frame clones only, minus some. The data contain roughly 110,000 clones, less than 95% of them seen just once; the ten biggest clones take up less than 9.5%. As regards this clone: What it binds is unknown.

J lost 8 bases, V lost 2 bases, and 8 bases had no gene match. CDR1 is MNHEY and CDR2 is SVGAGI in the germline V gene. The CDR3 consists of 14 residues. The J gene is TRBJ1-2, the V gene TRBV6-5; TRBD1 aligns across 7 bases. The input for sequencing was peripheral blood, taken 28 days after the second AZD1222 dose. This TCR was recovered from an adult who received the AZD1222 COVID-19 vaccine. In nucleotides, the CDR3 is TGTGCCAGCAGTTACGAGTACAGGGGACAAGGCTACACCTTC. Translating gives CASSYEYRGQGYTF.